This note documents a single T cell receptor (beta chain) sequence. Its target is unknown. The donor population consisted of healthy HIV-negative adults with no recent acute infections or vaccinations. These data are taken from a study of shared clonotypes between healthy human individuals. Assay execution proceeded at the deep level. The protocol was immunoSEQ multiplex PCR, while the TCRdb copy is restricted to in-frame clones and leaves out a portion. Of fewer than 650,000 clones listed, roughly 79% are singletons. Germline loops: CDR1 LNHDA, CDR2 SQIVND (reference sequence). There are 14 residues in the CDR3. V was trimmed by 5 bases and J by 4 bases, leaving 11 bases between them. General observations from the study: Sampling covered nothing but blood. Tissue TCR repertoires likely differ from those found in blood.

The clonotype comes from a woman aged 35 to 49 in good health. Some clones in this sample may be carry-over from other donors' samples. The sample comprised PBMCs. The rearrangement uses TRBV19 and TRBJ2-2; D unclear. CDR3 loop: CASSSQMGTGELFF. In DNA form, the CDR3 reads TGTGCCAGTAGTTCCCAAATGGGCACCGGGGAGCTGTTTTTT.